One T cell receptor beta chain is described in this entry. The antigen is unknown. The record originates from a study of T cell responses to AZD1222 COVID-19 vaccine. General observations from the study: It was only six AZD1222 recipients who were seropositive at baseline.

V was pared by 0 bases and J by 8 bases, with 3 bases of the junction left unmatched. The CDR3 loop spans 15 amino acids. Germline-derived CDR1 and CDR2 are SEHNR and FQNEAQ (reference sequence). Assay used: immunoSEQ multiplex PCR; TCRdb lists only in-frame clones, some missing. The sample comprises under 200,000 clones, approximately 94% of which are singletons, and about 3.6% rests with the top ten. The receptor's source is an adult who received the MenACWY meningococcal vaccine as a control. The chain couples TRBV7-9 to TRBJ2-1, with 11 bases matching TRBD2. This specimen consisted of peripheral blood, obtained 28 days after the second dose of the MenACWY control vaccine. This chain's CDR3 is CASSLALAGVYEQFF. In nucleotides, the CDR3 is TGTGCCAGCAGCTTAGCACTAGCGGGAGTGTATGAGCAGTTCTTC.